The entry below gives a single T cell receptor beta chain sequence along with its context. The sample belongs to a study of patients and donors after allogeneic stem cell transplantation. TCRdb reprocessed the RT-PCR reads with MiXCR, giving one entry per CDR3 protein. Altogether 800,000 to 1,000,000 distinct CDR3 sequences are present, 18% being singletons, with the ten largest covering around 6%. The germline CDR1 and CDR2 sequences are MNHEY and SVGEGT. This CDR3 has 16 amino acids. The V end was cut by 4 bases, the J end by 4 bases, with 17 bases between. This chain uses TRBV6-2 or TRBV6-3 with TRBJ1-3; tentatively, D is TRBD1 (5 bases). The sequencing sample was made of blood, either unsorted or a sorted T cell fraction (not recorded which). This TCR was sampled from a human donor who was either an allogeneic HSCT recipient or a stem cell or donor lymphocyte infusion donor (not recorded which). It is not recorded whose cells these are; they may come from a transplant donor. The CDR3 DNA follows: TGTGCCAGCAGTTCACGGGACGACAGCCGCGGAAACACCATATATTTT. Translation gives CASSSRDDSRGNTIYF.